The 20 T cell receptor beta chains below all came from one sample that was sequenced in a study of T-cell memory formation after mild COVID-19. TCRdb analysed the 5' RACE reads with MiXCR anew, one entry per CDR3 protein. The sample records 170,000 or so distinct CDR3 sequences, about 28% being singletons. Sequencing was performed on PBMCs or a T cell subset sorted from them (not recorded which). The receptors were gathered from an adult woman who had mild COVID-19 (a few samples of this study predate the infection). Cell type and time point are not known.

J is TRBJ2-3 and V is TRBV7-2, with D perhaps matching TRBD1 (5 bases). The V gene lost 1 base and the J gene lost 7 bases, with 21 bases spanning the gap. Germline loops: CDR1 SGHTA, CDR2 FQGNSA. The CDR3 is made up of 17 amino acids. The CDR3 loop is CASSLVGGADMVNTQYF. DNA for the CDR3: TGTGCCAGCAGCTTAGTTGGTGGGGCAGACATGGTGAATACGCAGTATTTT. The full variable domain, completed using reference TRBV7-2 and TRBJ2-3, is GAGVSQSPSNKVTEKGKDVELRCDPISGHTALYWYRQSLGQGLEFLIYFQGNSAPDKSGLPSDRFSAERTGGSVSTLTIQRTQQEDSAVYLCASSLVGGADMVNTQYFGPGTRLTVL.

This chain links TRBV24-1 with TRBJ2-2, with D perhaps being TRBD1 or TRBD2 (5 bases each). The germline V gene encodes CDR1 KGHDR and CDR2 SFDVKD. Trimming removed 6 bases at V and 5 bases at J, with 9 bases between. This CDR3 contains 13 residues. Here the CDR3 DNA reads TGTGCCACCAGTCCTTGGGGGACCGGGGAGCTGTTTTTT. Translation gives CATSPWGTGELFF.

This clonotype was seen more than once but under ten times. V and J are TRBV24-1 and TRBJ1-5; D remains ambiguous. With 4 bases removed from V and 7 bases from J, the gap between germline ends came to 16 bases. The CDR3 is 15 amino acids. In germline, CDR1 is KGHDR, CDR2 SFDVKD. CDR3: CATSDTGQMGQPQHF. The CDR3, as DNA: TGTGCCACCAGTGACACCGGTCAGATGGGGCAGCCCCAGCATTTT.

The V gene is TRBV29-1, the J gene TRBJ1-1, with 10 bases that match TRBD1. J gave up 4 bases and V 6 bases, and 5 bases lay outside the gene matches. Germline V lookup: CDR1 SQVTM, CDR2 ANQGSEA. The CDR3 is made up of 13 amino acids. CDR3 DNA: TGCAGCGTAGGGACAGGGGAAGGCACTGAAGCTTTCTTT. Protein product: CSVGTGEGTEAFF.

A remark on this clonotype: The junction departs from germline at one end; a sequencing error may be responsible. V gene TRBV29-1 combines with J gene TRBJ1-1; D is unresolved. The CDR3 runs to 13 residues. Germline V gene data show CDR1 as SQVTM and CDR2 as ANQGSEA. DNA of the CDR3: TGCAGCGCCCGGACGGAGTTGAACAATGAAGCTTTCTTT. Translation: CSARTELNNEAFF.

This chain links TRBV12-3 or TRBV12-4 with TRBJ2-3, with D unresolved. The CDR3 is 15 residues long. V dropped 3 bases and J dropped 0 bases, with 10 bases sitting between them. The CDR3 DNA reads TGTGCCAGCAGTTTGCTTGGCATGAGCACAGATACGCAGTATTTT. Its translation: CASSLLGMSTDTQYF.

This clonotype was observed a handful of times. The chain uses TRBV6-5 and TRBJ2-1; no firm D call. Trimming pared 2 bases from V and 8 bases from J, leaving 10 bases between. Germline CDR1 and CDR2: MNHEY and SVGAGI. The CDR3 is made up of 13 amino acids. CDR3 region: CASSYHQAYEQFF. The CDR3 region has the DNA TGTGCCAGCAGTTACCACCAGGCTTATGAGCAGTTCTTC.

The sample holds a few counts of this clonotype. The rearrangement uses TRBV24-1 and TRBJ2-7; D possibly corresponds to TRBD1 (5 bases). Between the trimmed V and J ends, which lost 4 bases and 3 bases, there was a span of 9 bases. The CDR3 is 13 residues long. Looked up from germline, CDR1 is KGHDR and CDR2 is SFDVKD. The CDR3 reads CATSEAGYYEQYF. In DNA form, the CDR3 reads TGTGCCACCAGTGAAGCAGGGTACTACGAGCAGTACTTC.

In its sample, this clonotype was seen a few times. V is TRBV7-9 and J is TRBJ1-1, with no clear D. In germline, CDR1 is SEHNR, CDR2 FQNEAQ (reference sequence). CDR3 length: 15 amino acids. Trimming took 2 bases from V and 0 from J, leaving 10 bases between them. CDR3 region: CASSLRRGLNTEAFF. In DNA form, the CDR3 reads TGTGCCAGCAGCTTAAGGCGGGGTTTGAACACTGAAGCTTTCTTT. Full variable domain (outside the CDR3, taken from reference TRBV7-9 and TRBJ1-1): DTGVSQNPRHKITKRGQNVTFRCDPISEHNRLYWYRQTLGQGPEFLTYFQNEAQLEKSRLLSDRFSAERPKGSFSTLEIQRTEQGDSAMYLCASSLRRGLNTEAFFGQGTRLTVV.

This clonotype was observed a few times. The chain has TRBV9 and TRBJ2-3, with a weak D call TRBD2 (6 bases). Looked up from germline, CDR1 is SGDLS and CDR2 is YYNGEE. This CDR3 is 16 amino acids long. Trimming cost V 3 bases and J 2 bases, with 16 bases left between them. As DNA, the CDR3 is TGTGCCAGCAGCGCGGAGGGCCAACTAGCCACAGATACGCAGTATTTT. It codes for CASSAEGQLATDTQYF.

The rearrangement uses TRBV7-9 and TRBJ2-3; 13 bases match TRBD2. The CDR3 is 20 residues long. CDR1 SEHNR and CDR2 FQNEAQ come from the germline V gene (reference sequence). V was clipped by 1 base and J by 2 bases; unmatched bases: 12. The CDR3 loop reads CASSLGFSPTSGGDTDTQYF. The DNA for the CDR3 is TGTGCCAGCAGCTTAGGCTTTTCCCCCACTAGCGGGGGGGACACAGATACGCAGTATTTT.

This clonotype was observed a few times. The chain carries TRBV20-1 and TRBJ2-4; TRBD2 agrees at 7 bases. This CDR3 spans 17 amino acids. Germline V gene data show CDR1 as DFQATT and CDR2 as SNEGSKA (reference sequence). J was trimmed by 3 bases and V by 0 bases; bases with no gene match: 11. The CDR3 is CSARENPAGVDKNIQYF. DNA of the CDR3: TGCAGTGCTAGAGAAAATCCTGCGGGAGTGGACAAAAACATTCAGTACTTC.

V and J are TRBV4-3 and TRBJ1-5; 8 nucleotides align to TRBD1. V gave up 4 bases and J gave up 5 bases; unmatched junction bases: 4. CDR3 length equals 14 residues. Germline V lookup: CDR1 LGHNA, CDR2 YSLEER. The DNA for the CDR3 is TGCGCCAGCAGCCGACGACAGGGGCATCAGCCCCAGCATTTT. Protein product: CASSRRQGHQPQHF.

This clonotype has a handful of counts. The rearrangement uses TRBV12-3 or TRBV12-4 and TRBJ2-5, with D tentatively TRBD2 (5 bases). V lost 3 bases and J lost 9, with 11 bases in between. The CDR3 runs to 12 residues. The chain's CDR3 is CASSLGESAQYF. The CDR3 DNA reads TGTGCCAGCAGTTTGGGAGAGTCGGCCCAGTACTTC.

The CDR3 DNA is TGTGCCAGTAGAAAGACCGGGGGTAATCAGCCCCAGCATTTT. Its protein product is CASRKTGGNQPQHF. The chain recombines TRBV19 with TRBJ1-5; tentative D call: TRBD1 (5 bases). Trimming shortened V by 6 bases and J by 4 bases, and 13 bases separated the two germline ends. Germline V CDR1 and CDR2: LNHDA, SQIVND (reference sequence). The CDR3 contains 14 residues.

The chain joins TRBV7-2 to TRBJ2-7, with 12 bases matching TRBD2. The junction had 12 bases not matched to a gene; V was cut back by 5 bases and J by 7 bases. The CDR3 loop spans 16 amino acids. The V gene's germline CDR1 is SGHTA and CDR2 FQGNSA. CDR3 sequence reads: CASSRESSGRAWEQYF. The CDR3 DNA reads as TGTGCCAGCAGCCGAGAATCTAGCGGGAGGGCCTGGGAGCAGTACTTC.

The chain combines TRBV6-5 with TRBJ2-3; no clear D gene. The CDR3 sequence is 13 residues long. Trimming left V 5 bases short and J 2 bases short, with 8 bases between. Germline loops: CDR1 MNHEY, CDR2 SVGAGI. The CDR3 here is CASSKGYTDTQYF. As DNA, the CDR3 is TGTGCCAGCAGTAAAGGGTACACAGATACGCAGTATTTT.

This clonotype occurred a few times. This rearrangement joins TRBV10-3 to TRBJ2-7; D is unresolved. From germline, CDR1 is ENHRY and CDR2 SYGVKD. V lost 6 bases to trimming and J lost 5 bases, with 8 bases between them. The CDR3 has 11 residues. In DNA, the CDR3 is TGTGCCATCAGCGACTTGAACGAGCAGTACTTC. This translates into CAISDLNEQYF.

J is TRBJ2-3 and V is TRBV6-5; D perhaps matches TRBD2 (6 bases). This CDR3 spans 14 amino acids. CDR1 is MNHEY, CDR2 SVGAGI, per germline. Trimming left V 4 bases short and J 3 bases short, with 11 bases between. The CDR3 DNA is TGTGCCAGCAGTTTAGCGGCTCGGACAGATACGCAGTATTTT. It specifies CASSLAARTDTQYF.

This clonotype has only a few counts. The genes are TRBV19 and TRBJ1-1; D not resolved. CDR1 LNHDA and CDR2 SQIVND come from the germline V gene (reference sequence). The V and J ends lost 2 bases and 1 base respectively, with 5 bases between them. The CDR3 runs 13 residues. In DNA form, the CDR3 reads TGTGCCAGTAGTATAAACACGAACACTGAAGCTTTCTTT. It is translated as CASSINTNTEAFF.